The 13 T cell receptor beta chains in this list originate from one sample, sequenced in a study of monozygotic twins with inflammatory bowel disease. TCRdb reprocessed the 5' RACE reads and reports one entry per CDR3 protein, with no DNA. The listing contains 120,000 to 150,000 distinct CDR3 sequences. The sequenced sample consisted of blood. These receptors were obtained from a human donor with ulcerative colitis or Crohn's disease, or a healthy co-twin of an affected twin (not recorded which).

The gene calls are TRBV4-1 and TRBJ2-1; no DNA is available, so the TRBD1 call from TCRdb remains unchecked. This CDR3 contains 16 residues. Germline CDR1 MGHRA, CDR2 YSYEKL. CDR3 region: CASSQALPAHGGKQFF.

The chain has TRBV27 and TRBJ2-7; TCRdb's D gene call, TRBD2, goes unchecked for lack of DNA. Germline V gene sequence: CDR1 MNHEY, CDR2 SMNVEV (reference sequence). This CDR3 is built from 13 residues. The CDR3 reads CATTNREGYEQYF.

V is TRBV7-7 and J is TRBJ2-7; there is no DNA to check the TCRdb D call of TRBD1. The germline gives CDR1 SSHAT, CDR2 FNYEAQ (reference sequence). CDR3 length equals 15 residues. CDR3 sequence: CASSQGLGQGYEQYF.

J is TRBJ1-1 and V is TRBV20-1; TCRdb lists TRBD1, though no DNA is available to test this call. Germline CDR1 reads DFQATT; CDR2 reads SNEGSKA (reference sequence). There are 14 residues in the CDR3. CDR3 region: CSAGEQGWNTEAFF.

The chain carries TRBV7-8 and TRBJ2-1; the D call from TCRdb, TRBD1, cannot be confirmed without DNA. The CDR3 runs 13 residues. The germline V gene has CDR1 SGHVS and CDR2 FQNEAQ. CDR3 residues: CASSWGPNNEQFF.

The chain employs TRBV7-2 and TRBJ2-7; TCRdb indicates TRBD1, and absent DNA this call remains unverified. Germline CDR1 SGHTA, CDR2 FQGNSA. This CDR3 spans 14 amino acids. CDR3 in amino acids: CASSSRQGAYEQYF.

The rearrangement links TRBV12-5 to TRBJ2-1; there is no DNA to check the TCRdb D call of TRBD1. This CDR3 comprises 16 residues. The germline V gene has CDR1 LGHNT and CDR2 FRNRAP. The CDR3 reads CASGPDGTGPHNEQFF.

The rearrangement uses TRBV5-4 and TRBJ2-7. The CDR3 covers 15 residues. Looked up from germline, CDR1 is SGHNT and CDR2 is YYREEE (reference sequence). CDR3 amino acids: CASSLEAGSPYEQYF.

V usage is TRBV6-2 or TRBV6-3 and J usage is TRBJ2-3; TCRdb outputs TRBD1, but without DNA this stays unchecked. The CDR3 covers 16 residues. Germline CDR1 is MNHEY and CDR2 is SVGEGT. The chain's CDR3 is CASTSGASPGADTQYF.

The genes are TRBV29-1 and TRBJ2-5; the D call from TCRdb, TRBD2, cannot be confirmed without DNA. Germline CDR1 SQVTM, CDR2 ANQGSEA. This CDR3 spans 12 amino acids. The CDR3 reads CSVMEGSETQYF.

This chain uses TRBV5-1 with TRBJ1-3. The CDR3 covers 14 residues. Germline V gives CDR1 SGHRS, CDR2 YFSETQ. The CDR3 spells CASGTQSSGNTIYF.

The rearrangement uses TRBV6-5 and TRBJ2-7; the D call from TCRdb, TRBD1, cannot be confirmed without DNA. This CDR3 comprises 15 residues. The germline CDR1 and CDR2 sequences are MNHEY and SVGAGI. The CDR3 loop reads CASSYSSGGRWEQYF.

The gene calls are TRBV2 and TRBJ2-1; TCRdb picks TRBD1, but there is no DNA to check that call. Germline-derived CDR1 and CDR2 are SNHLY and FYNNEI. This CDR3 is 14 amino acids long. The CDR3: CASSEVGGDSEQFF.